The 27 T cell receptor beta chains presented below share a single source sample, sequenced in a study of TIL therapy for anti-PD-1-resistant metastatic lung cancer. Time point noted: pre-treatment sample, taken before nivolumab and TIL therapy. This was the immunoSEQ v3 assay. Clones were read by immunoSEQ multiplex PCR, and TCRdb kept only the in-frame ones, dropping some. Of tens of thousands of clones listed, more than 60% are singletons. Sequencing was performed on blood, taken at baseline. These receptors were taken from a person aged 25-80 years with non-small cell lung cancer.

The rearrangement joins TRBV7-9 to TRBJ2-2; D might be TRBD1 or TRBD2, each matching 6 bases. Trimming shortened V by 1 base and J by 3 bases, and 18 bases separated the two germline ends. Germline assignment: CDR1 SEHNR and CDR2 FQNEAQ (reference sequence). This CDR3 comprises 18 residues. CDR3 sequence: CASSLGWQGRSDTGELFF. The DNA for the CDR3 is TGTGCCAGCAGCTTAGGGTGGCAGGGGAGGTCGGACACCGGGGAGCTGTTTTTT.

Written as DNA, the CDR3 is TGTGCCAGCAGTGAAGCGGAGGCGGGGGGTACAGATACGCAGTATTTT. Its protein is CASSEAEAGGTDTQYF. The chain couples TRBV2 to TRBJ2-3; 8 bases match TRBD2. V trimming: 0 bases; J trimming: 3 bases; junction bases outside the gene matches: 5. The CDR3 contains 16 residues. Germline CDR1 SNHLY, CDR2 FYNNEI.

The V call is TRBV19, the J call TRBJ1-2; tentative D call: TRBD1 (6 bases). Trimming cost V 5 bases and J 4 bases, with 17 bases left between them. The CDR3 runs 15 residues. Germline V gives CDR1 LNHDA, CDR2 SQIVND (reference sequence). For the CDR3, the DNA is TGTGCCAGTAGTCTCCCGGGGGGCTCGGTCTATGGCTACACCTTC. Translation: CASSLPGGSVYGYTF.

A single count supports this clone. The V and J genes are TRBV9 and TRBJ2-3; D perhaps matches TRBD2 (5 bases). The germline V gene encodes CDR1 SGDLS and CDR2 YYNGEE. With 3 bases removed from V and 2 bases from J, the gap between germline ends came to 7 bases. CDR3 length: 13 amino acids. The CDR3 loop reads CASSGTSTDTQYF. Here the CDR3 DNA reads TGTGCCAGCAGCGGGACTTCCACAGATACGCAGTATTTT.

The rearrangement uses TRBV6-6 and TRBJ2-1, with 8 bases aligning to TRBD2. V trimming: 4 bases; J trimming: 6 bases; junction bases outside the gene matches: 5. Germline assignment: CDR1 MNHNY and CDR2 SVGAGI (reference sequence). The CDR3 has 14 amino acids. The CDR3 reads CASSFTGTSNEQFF. The CDR3 nucleotides are TGTGCCAGCAGTTTCACCGGGACTAGCAATGAGCAGTTCTTC.

The gene calls are TRBV6-1 and TRBJ2-5, with D possibly called TRBD1 or TRBD2 (5 bases each). The V gene's germline CDR1 is MNHNS and CDR2 SASEGT. The CDR3 spans 16 residues. The ends were cut back, 4 bases at V and 0 bases at J, with 15 bases in the middle. The CDR3 DNA reads TGTGCCAGCAGTGCAATGGGTGGGGGACACCAAGAGACCCAGTACTTC. The encoded protein is CASSAMGGGHQETQYF.

This chain links TRBV7-2 with TRBJ2-5; unclear D gene. The V and J ends lost 6 bases and 5 bases respectively, with 16 bases between them. The CDR3 spans 14 residues. CDR1 and CDR2 (germline): SGHTA, FQGNSA. The CDR3 DNA reads as TGTGCCAGCAGATTTAGGGCCTTCGGGGAGACCCAGTACTTC. It encodes CASRFRAFGETQYF.

The V gene is TRBV7-2, the J gene TRBJ1-2; D not resolved. The CDR3 loop spans 13 amino acids. V shed 8 bases and J shed 10 bases, with 20 bases lying between them. Germline CDR1 SGHTA, CDR2 FQGNSA. CDR3 nucleotide sequence: TGTGCCAGCCATAGGACGGAGCCAGCGGTCTACACCTTC. Translation: CASHRTEPAVYTF.

This clone turned up a few times. V is TRBV15 and J is TRBJ2-3; D possibly corresponds to TRBD2 (6 bases). The germline V gene has CDR1 LNHNV and CDR2 YYDKDF (reference sequence). V lost 2 bases and J lost 1, with 19 bases in between. This CDR3 is built from 18 residues. CDR3 loop: CATSRLRLPTRRTDTQYF. CDR3 bases: TGTGCCACCAGCAGACTCAGATTGCCGACTAGACGCACAGATACGCAGTATTTT.

The rearrangement uses TRBV7-2 and TRBJ1-5, with D maybe TRBD1 (5 bases). Trimming left V 6 bases short and J 4 bases short, with 25 bases between. Per the germline V gene, CDR1 is SGHTA and CDR2 is FQGNSA. This CDR3 has 18 amino acids. This CDR3 is CASSPWAAGLFRNQPQHF. CDR3 sequence (DNA): TGTGCCAGCAGTCCCTGGGCGGCAGGGCTTTTTAGAAATCAGCCCCAGCATTTT.

The rearrangement uses TRBV5-6 and TRBJ2-7, with D possibly being TRBD1 (6 bases). The CDR3 contains 14 residues. V was trimmed by 2 bases and J by 2 bases, leaving 11 bases between them. The germline V gene encodes CDR1 SGHDT and CDR2 YYEEEE. CDR3 DNA sequence: TGTGCCAGCAGCTTCGGACAGAAACCCTACGAGCAGTACTTC. Amino acid sequence: CASSFGQKPYEQYF.

This clone was seen only once. DNA for the CDR3: TGTGCCAGCAGTGGTAACAGGGGAGGGGAGGCTTTCTTT. It encodes CASSGNRGGEAFF. V is TRBV2 and J is TRBJ1-1, with 7 bases that match TRBD1. Looked up from germline, CDR1 is SNHLY and CDR2 is FYNNEI. The CDR3 contains 13 residues. V was clipped by 4 bases and J by 11 bases; unmatched bases: 10.

The V call is TRBV10-3, the J call TRBJ1-6; D gene ambiguous. The CDR3 is made up of 13 amino acids. Trimming pared 2 bases from V and 9 bases from J, leaving 8 bases between. Germline CDR1 is ENHRY and CDR2 is SYGVKD. As DNA, the CDR3 is TGTGCCATCAGTGAGAGGGTAACTTCACCCCTCCACTTT. Its translation is CAISERVTSPLHF.

The chain has TRBV10-3 and TRBJ2-6, with TRBD1 as a possible D gene (6 bases). V was shortened by 8 bases and J by 4 bases, with 18 bases between the two germline ends. The CDR3 consists of 16 residues. The germline V gene has CDR1 ENHRY and CDR2 SYGVKD. CDR3 protein: CAIDTGILPGANVLTF. CDR3 nucleotide sequence: TGTGCCATCGATACAGGGATCCTTCCGGGGGCCAACGTCCTGACTTTC.

V is TRBV6-6 and J is TRBJ1-2; possibly TRBD1 for D (6 bases). This CDR3 spans 12 amino acids. Germline V CDR1 and CDR2: MNHNY, SVGAGI (reference sequence). The V gene lost 5 bases and the J gene lost 8 bases, with 12 bases spanning the gap. The CDR3 nucleotides are TGTGCCAGCAGTCCTAACAGGGAGGGCTACACCTTC. Its translation: CASSPNREGYTF.

The rearrangement joins TRBV28 to TRBJ1-2; D unresolved. Trimming took 6 bases from V and 1 from J, leaving 9 bases between them. Per germline, CDR1 MDHEN and CDR2 SYDVKM. This CDR3 has 13 amino acids. In DNA, the CDR3 is TGTGCCAGCAGCGAAAACATTAACTATGGCTACACCTTC. Protein sequence: CASSENINYGYTF.

This chain joins TRBV9 and TRBJ2-1; TRBD2 is a possible D gene (6 bases). Per germline, CDR1 SGDLS and CDR2 YYNGEE. V gave up 5 bases and J gave up 6 bases, with 18 bases separating them. The CDR3 runs to 15 residues. CDR3 sequence reads: CASSGWGDRGNEQFF. Written as DNA, the CDR3 is TGTGCCAGCAGTGGCTGGGGGGATAGGGGCAATGAGCAGTTCTTC.

This clone was seen more than once but under ten times. V gene TRBV2 combines with J gene TRBJ1-5; D ambiguous. The CDR3 spans 13 residues. Germline V lookup: CDR1 SNHLY, CDR2 FYNNEI. V gave up 0 bases and J gave up 15 bases, with 15 bases separating them. The CDR3 DNA is TGTGCCAGCAGTGAAGCGCTTCTGGGGAATCTGCATTTT. This gives the protein CASSEALLGNLHF.

The V gene is TRBV7-2, the J gene TRBJ1-2; D gene ambiguous. V shed 5 bases and J shed 4 bases, with 14 bases lying between them. This CDR3 region has 14 residues. Germline V gene data show CDR1 as SGHTA and CDR2 as FQGNSA. The CDR3 sequence is CASSKTDGFYGYTF. CDR3 coding DNA: TGTGCCAGCAGCAAGACGGACGGATTCTATGGCTACACCTTC. The entire variable domain, with the rest obtained from reference TRBV7-2 and TRBJ1-2, is as follows: GAGVSQSPSNKVTEKGKDVELRCDPISGHTALYWYRQSLGQGLEFLIYFQGNSAPDKSGLPSDRFSAERTGGSVSTLTIQRTQQEDSAVYLCASSKTDGFYGYTFGSGTRLTVV.

This clone was counted between two and nine times. V and J are TRBV9 and TRBJ2-1; 8 bases map to TRBD2. The V and J ends lost 5 bases and 13 bases, in that order; junction bases with no gene match: 17. Germline values: CDR1 SGDLS, CDR2 YYNGEE. The CDR3 totals 15 residues. CDR3 residues: CASSKRTSLTPLQFF. CDR3 in DNA: TGTGCCAGCAGTAAACGGACTAGCCTGACTCCGCTTCAGTTCTTC.

The chain is built from TRBV27 and TRBJ1-2; 7 bases are shared with TRBD1. Germline CDR1 is MNHEY and CDR2 is SMNVEV (reference sequence). CDR3 size: 13 residues. V lost 5 bases to trimming and J lost 7 bases; unmatched junction nucleotides: 7. CDR3 bases: TGTGCCAGCAGTCCGACAGGGAGGGGTGGCTACACCTTC. Translating gives CASSPTGRGGYTF.

This rearrangement joins TRBV4-1 to TRBJ2-2; 10 bases agree with TRBD2. Germline lookup yields CDR1 MGHRA and CDR2 YSYEKL. The V and J ends lost 2 bases and 0 bases, in that order; junction bases with no gene match: 3. CDR3 length: 17 residues. CDR3 DNA: TGCGCCAGCAGCCAACTAGCGGGGGCGACGAACACCGGGGAGCTGTTTTTT. It encodes CASSQLAGATNTGELFF.

The genes are TRBV7-3 and TRBJ1-1, with 10 bases fitting TRBD1. With V trimmed by 1 base and J by 5 bases, 4 bases remained unmatched. Germline CDR1 is SGHTA and CDR2 is FQGTGA. The CDR3 consists of 15 residues. This CDR3 reads CASSLMGQGLTEAFF. The CDR3 region has the DNA TGTGCCAGCAGCTTAATGGGACAGGGGTTAACTGAAGCTTTCTTT.

V is TRBV5-4 and J is TRBJ1-1; weak D call: TRBD1 (5 bases). Trimming stripped 2 bases from V and 7 bases from J, with 15 bases between. The CDR3 sequence is 14 residues long. From germline, CDR1 is SGHNT and CDR2 YYREEE (reference sequence). The CDR3 DNA is TGTGCCAGCAGCTTCATTGGGACCGAGCATGAAGCTTTCTTT. Encoded protein: CASSFIGTEHEAFF. Using reference TRBV5-4 and TRBJ1-1 for the parts outside the CDR3, the full variable domain is ETGVTQSPTHLIKTRGQQVTLRCSSQSGHNTVSWYQQALGQGPQFIFQYYREEENGRGNFPPRFSGLQFPNYSSELNVNALELDDSALYLCASSFIGTEHEAFFGQGTRLTVV.

V is TRBV15 and J is TRBJ1-1; no clear D gene. Trimming took off 3 bases at V and 0 bases at J, with 11 bases between the two ends. Germline loops: CDR1 LNHNV, CDR2 YYDKDF (reference sequence). The CDR3 totals 15 residues. The CDR3 spells CATSRRQTMNTEAFF. The CDR3 DNA follows: TGTGCCACCAGCAGGCGACAAACTATGAACACTGAAGCTTTCTTT.

This clone was detected a few times. The rearrangement joins TRBV7-2 to TRBJ2-5, with D perhaps matching TRBD2 (5 bases). The CDR3 totals 10 residues. Germline V CDR1 and CDR2: SGHTA, FQGNSA. The DNA of the CDR3 is TGTGCTTCACGGGGAGAGACCCAGTACTTC. Its translation: CASRGETQYF.

The chain is built from TRBV27 and TRBJ1-5, with D possibly TRBD1 on 5 matching bases. The germline V and J ends were trimmed by 2 bases and 9 bases, with 11 bases remaining between them. The CDR3 runs to 13 residues. Germline-derived CDR1 and CDR2 are MNHEY and SMNVEV (reference sequence). The CDR3 DNA reads TGTGCCAGCAGTTTAAACTCAGGGCTGCCCCAGCATTTT. Translating gives CASSLNSGLPQHF.